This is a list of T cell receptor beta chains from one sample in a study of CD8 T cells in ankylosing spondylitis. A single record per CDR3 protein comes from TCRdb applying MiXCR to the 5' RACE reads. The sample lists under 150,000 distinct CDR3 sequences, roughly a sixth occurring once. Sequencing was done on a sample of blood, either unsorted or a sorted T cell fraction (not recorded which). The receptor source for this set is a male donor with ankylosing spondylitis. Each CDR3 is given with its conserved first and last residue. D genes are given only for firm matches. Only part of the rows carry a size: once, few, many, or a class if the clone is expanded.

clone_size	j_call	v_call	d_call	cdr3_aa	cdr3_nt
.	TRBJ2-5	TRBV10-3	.	CAISDVGQGKETQYF	TGTGCCATCAGTGACGTGGGCCAGGGGAAAGAGACCCAGTACTTC
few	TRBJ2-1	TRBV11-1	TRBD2	CASSFQQGTSGMISSYNEQFF	TGTGCCAGCAGCTTTCAACAGGGGACTAGCGGGATGATAAGCTCCTACAATGAGCAGTTCTTC
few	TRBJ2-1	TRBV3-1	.	CASSRTIPYNEQFF	TGTGCCAGCAGCCGTACTATTCCCTACAATGAGCAGTTCTTC
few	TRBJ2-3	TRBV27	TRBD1	CASSFYRGSTDTQYF	TGTGCCAGCAGTTTCTACAGGGGAAGCACAGATACGCAGTATTTT
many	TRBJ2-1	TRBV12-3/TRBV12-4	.	CANSLGLATYNEQFF	TGTGCCAACTCCCTAGGGCTAGCAACCTACAATGAGCAGTTCTTC
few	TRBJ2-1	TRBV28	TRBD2	CASSLGMGGSSYNEQFF	TGTGCCAGCAGTTTAGGAATGGGCGGGAGCTCCTACAATGAGCAGTTCTTC
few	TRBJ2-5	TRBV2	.	CASSDLSGGGETQYF	TGTGCCAGCAGTGACCTTAGCGGAGGGGGGGAGACCCAGTACTTC
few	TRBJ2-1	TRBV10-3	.	CAISESNGNEQFF	TGTGCCATCAGTGAGTCGAATGGCAATGAGCAGTTCTTC
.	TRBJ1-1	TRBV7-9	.	CASRLSYSETEAFF	TGTGCCAGCAGGCTGTCGTACTCGGAGACTGAAGCTTTCTTT
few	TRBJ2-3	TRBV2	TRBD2	CASSEVAGITDTQYF	TGTGCCAGCAGTGAAGTAGCGGGAATCACAGATACGCAGTATTTT
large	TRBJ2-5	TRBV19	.	CASSIDWEETQYF	TGTGCCAGTAGTATAGATTGGGAAGAGACCCAGTACTTC
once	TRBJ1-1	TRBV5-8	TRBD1	CASRPGQVHMNTEAFF	TGTGCCAGCAGACCCGGACAGGTACACATGAACACTGAAGCTTTCTTT
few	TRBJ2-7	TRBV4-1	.	CASRSAGSSYEQYF	TGCGCCAGCAGGAGTGCGGGGAGCTCCTACGAGCAGTACTTC
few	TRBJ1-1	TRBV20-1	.	CSAPVPAQTEAFF	TGCAGTGCTCCGGTTCCGGCGCAGACTGAAGCTTTCTTT
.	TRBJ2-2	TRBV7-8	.	CASSLAGGSTGELFF	TGTGCCAGCAGCTTAGCCGGAGGGAGCACCGGGGAGCTGTTTTTT
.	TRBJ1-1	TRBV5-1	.	CASSLGGGWTEAFF	TGCGCCAGCAGCTTGGGGGGGGGTTGGACTGAAGCTTTCTTT
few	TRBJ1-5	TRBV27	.	CASSLRVGNQPQHF	TGTGCCAGCAGCCTCAGGGTCGGCAATCAGCCCCAGCATTTT
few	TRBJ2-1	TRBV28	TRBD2	CASSSGTSGIEQFF	TGTGCCAGCAGCTCCGGGACTAGCGGGATTGAGCAGTTCTTC
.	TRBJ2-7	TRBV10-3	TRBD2	CAISESTGLVVHEQYF	TGTGCCATCAGTGAGTCGACGGGACTAGTGGTCCACGAGCAGTACTTC
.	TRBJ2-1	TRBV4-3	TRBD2	CASSQGAAAGGPYEQFF	TGCGCCAGCAGCCAAGGCGCCGCGGCGGGAGGGCCGTATGAGCAGTTCTTC
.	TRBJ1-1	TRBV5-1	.	CASGKGGNTEAFF	TGCGCCAGCGGCAAGGGAGGGAACACTGAAGCTTTCTTT
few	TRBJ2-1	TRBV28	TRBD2	CASSLSPSGWLYNEQFF	TGTGCCAGCAGTTTATCGCCTAGCGGGTGGCTCTACAATGAGCAGTTCTTC
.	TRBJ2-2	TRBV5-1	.	CASSWTANTGELFF	TGCGCCAGCAGCTGGACAGCTAACACCGGGGAGCTGTTTTTT
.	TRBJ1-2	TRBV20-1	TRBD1	CSARDSTNYGYTF	TGCAGTGCCCGGGACAGCACTAACTATGGCTACACCTTC
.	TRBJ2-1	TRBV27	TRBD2	CASSLGTSGANEQFF	TGTGCCAGCAGTTTAGGGACTAGCGGTGCCAATGAGCAGTTCTTC
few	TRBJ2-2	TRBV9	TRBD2	CASSGTSGETGELFF	TGTGCCAGCAGCGGGACTAGCGGGGAGACCGGGGAGCTGTTTTTT
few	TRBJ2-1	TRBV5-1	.	CASSFKTGTNSYNEQFF	TGCGCCAGCAGCTTCAAGACAGGGACTAATTCCTACAATGAGCAGTTCTTC
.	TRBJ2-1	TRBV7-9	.	CASSLVRDLAYNEQFF	TGTGCCAGCAGCTTAGTTCGGGATTTGGCCTACAATGAGCAGTTCTTC
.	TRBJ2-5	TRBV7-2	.	CASSLAFFYAGTQYF	TGTGCCAGCAGCTTAGCATTCTTTTATGCCGGGACCCAGTACTTC
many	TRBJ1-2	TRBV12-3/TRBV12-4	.	CASSTGSGGYTF	TGTGCCAGCAGTACGGGTTCAGGTGGCTACACCTTC
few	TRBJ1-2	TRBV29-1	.	CSVVDTSHYGYTF	TGCAGCGTTGTGGACACTTCTCACTATGGCTACACCTTC
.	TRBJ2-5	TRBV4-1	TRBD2	CASSLGTSLETQYF	TGCGCCAGCAGCCTCGGGACTAGTTTGGAGACCCAGTACTTC
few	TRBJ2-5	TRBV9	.	CASSPRGTGLQETQYF	TGTGCCAGCAGCCCGCGGGGGACAGGCCTGCAAGAGACCCAGTACTTC
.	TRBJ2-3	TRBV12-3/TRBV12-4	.	CASSFGPDTQYF	TGTGCCAGCAGTTTCGGGCCAGATACGCAGTATTTT
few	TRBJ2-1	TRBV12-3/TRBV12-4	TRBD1	CASSSPGQAKFF	TGTGCCAGCAGTTCACCGGGACAGGCCAAATTCTTC
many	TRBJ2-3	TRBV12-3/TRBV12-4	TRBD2	CASGVGAGVIDTQYF	TGTGCCAGCGGCGTAGGCGCGGGAGTGATAGATACGCAGTATTTT
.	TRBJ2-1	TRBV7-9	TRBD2	CASSKTSGALYNEQFF	TGTGCCAGCAGCAAGACTAGCGGGGCCCTCTACAATGAGCAGTTCTTC
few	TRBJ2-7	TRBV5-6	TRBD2	CASSPREVGYEQYF	TGTGCCAGCAGCCCTCGGGAGGTTGGCTACGAGCAGTACTTC
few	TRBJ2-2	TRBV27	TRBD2	CASSLSPGRVRVTGELFF	TGTGCCAGCAGTTTATCCCCCGGGAGGGTAAGGGTCACCGGGGAGCTGTTTTTT
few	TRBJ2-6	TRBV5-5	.	CASSLSPGANVLTF	TGTGCCAGCAGCTTAAGCCCTGGGGCCAACGTCCTGACTTTC
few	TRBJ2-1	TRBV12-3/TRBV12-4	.	CASTRGIPGAAEQFF	TGTGCCAGCACCAGAGGTATCCCAGGGGCGGCTGAGCAGTTCTTC
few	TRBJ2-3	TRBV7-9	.	CARGAGAGDTQYF	TGTGCCAGAGGGGCAGGGGCAGGAGATACGCAGTATTTT